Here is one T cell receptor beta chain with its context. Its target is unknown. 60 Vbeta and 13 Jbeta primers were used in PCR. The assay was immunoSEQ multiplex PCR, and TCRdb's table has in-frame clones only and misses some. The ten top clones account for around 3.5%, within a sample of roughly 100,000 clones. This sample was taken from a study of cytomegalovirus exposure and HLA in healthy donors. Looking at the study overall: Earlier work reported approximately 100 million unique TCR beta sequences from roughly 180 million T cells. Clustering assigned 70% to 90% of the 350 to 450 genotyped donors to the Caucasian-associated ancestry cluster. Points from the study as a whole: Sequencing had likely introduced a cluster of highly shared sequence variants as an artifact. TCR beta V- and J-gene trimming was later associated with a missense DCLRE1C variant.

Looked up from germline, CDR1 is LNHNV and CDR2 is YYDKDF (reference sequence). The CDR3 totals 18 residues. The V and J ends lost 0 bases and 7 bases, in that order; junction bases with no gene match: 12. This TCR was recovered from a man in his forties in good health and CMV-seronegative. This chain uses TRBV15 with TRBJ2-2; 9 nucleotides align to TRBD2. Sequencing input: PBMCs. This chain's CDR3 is CATSRDGPRGGLNGELFF. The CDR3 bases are TGTGCCACCAGCAGAGATGGTCCGCGGGGGGGCCTTAACGGGGAGCTGTTTTTT.